This entry features one T cell receptor beta chain sequence. TCRdb redid the calling of the 5' RACE reads with MiXCR, one entry per CDR3 protein. This sample has roughly 770,000 distinct CDR3 sequences; around a sixth occur once, and the top ten carry roughly 13%. The data were taken from a study of identical twins. These same data were also listed under a study on T cells expressing NK-cell markers.

Material for sequencing was PBMCs. This sequence originates from a woman between 18 and 29 years old in good health.

The CDR3 here is CASSWDPPTYEQYF. In nucleotides, the CDR3 is TGCGCCAGCAGCTGGGACCCCCCCACCTACGAGCAGTACTTC. V usage is TRBV5-1 and J usage is TRBJ2-7, with D perhaps matching TRBD1 or TRBD2 (5 bases each). Germline values: CDR1 SGHRS, CDR2 YFSETQ. Trimming took 3 bases from V and 2 from J, leaving 12 bases between them. The CDR3 extends over 14 amino acids.